One and the same sample provided the 10 T cell receptor beta chains below, sequenced in a study of blood T cells in healthy people across ages. Primers used in a second PCR of about 7 to 11 cycles were a sample-barcoded 5' primer and a J-beta primer mix. Using its own MiXCR run on the 5' RACE reads, TCRdb lists one record per CDR3 protein. The sample consists of around 780,000 distinct CDR3 sequences, roughly 25% of them appearing once. This sample also belongs to another study, concerning T cells of mothers and their children.

Material: blood. Receptors were obtained from a boy aged 5-17 years in good health.

The table lists this clonotype with a few counts. The chain links TRBV5-1 to TRBJ2-3; no clear D gene. Germline V gene lookup returns CDR1 SGHRS and CDR2 YFSETQ. The CDR3 loop spans 13 amino acids. Trimming pared 3 bases from V and 6 bases from J, leaving 11 bases between. This chain's CDR3 is CASSSAGGDTQYF. The CDR3 DNA is TGCGCCAGCAGCTCAGCAGGTGGGGATACGCAGTATTTT. Full variable domain (remainder filled in from reference TRBV5-1 and TRBJ2-3): KAGVTQTPRYLIKTRGQQVTLSCSPISGHRSVSWYQQTPGQGLQFLFEYFSETQRNKGNFPGRFSGRQFSNSRSEMNVSTLELGDSALYLCASSSAGGDTQYFGPGTRLTVL.

There are a few counts of this clonotype. The rearrangement joins TRBV7-2 to TRBJ2-2; 11 positions match TRBD2. V shed 5 bases and J 4 bases; nucleotides not matched to a gene: 6. CDR3 length: 16 residues. Germline assignment: CDR1 SGHTA and CDR2 FQGNSA. The CDR3: CASSPLAGGFTGELFF. In DNA, the CDR3 is TGTGCCAGCAGCCCTCTAGCGGGGGGCTTCACCGGGGAGCTGTTTTTT.

The gene calls are TRBV7-2 and TRBJ2-1, with 8 nucleotides matching TRBD2. The CDR3 runs to 14 residues. The germline V gene encodes CDR1 SGHTA and CDR2 FQGNSA. Losses at the gene ends were 5 bases for V and 2 bases for J; bases not matched to a gene: 2. The DNA of the CDR3 is TGTGCCAGCAGCGCCGGGGGGGCCTACAATGAGCAGTTCTTC. Amino acids: CASSAGGAYNEQFF.

The rearrangement uses TRBV9 and TRBJ2-1, with D possibly matching TRBD2 (6 bases). The CDR3 spans 16 residues. Per germline, CDR1 SGDLS and CDR2 YYNGEE. The ends were cut back, 4 bases at V and 4 bases at J, with 18 bases in the middle. CDR3 protein: CASSPRLGTGYNEQFF. DNA of the CDR3: TGTGCCAGCAGCCCCCGGTTAGGGACTGGATACAATGAGCAGTTCTTC.

The sample holds many counts of this clonotype. The V gene is TRBV29-1, the J gene TRBJ2-5; TRBD1 matches at 10 bases. V shed 2 bases, J shed 5 bases, and the junction held 11 bases outside the gene matches. Germline values: CDR1 SQVTM, CDR2 ANQGSEA. CDR3 length: 16 residues. The CDR3 reads CSVEPPGQGIVETQYF. The DNA for the CDR3 is TGCAGCGTTGAACCCCCGGGACAGGGGATCGTGGAGACCCAGTACTTC.

This clonotype was observed a handful of times. The chain joins TRBV3-1 to TRBJ2-2, with 9 nucleotides matching TRBD1. The junction had 8 bases not matched to a gene; V was cut back by 1 base and J by 5 bases. From germline, CDR1 is LGHDT and CDR2 YNNKEL (reference sequence). The CDR3 sequence is 17 residues long. CDR3 protein: CASSQGRQGVETGELFF. In DNA form, the CDR3 reads TGTGCCAGCAGCCAAGGCCGACAGGGGGTGGAGACCGGGGAGCTGTTTTTT.

This clonotype has ten or more counts. One end of the junction is discordant with germline, which a read error may explain. CDR3 nucleotides: TGTGCCAGCAGCCTCCTAGGCGGCCAAGAGACCCAGTACTTC. Translating gives CASSLLGGQETQYF. The chain recombines TRBV5-1 with TRBJ2-5; D gene unclear. The CDR3 extends over 14 amino acids. Germline CDR1 reads SGHRS; CDR2 reads YFSETQ.

The table lists this clonotype with a few counts. The CDR3, as DNA: TGCAGCGCTGACAGGGGCGGCACAGATACGCAGTATTTT. Translating gives CSADRGGTDTQYF. J is TRBJ2-3 and V is TRBV29-1, with 8 nucleotides matching TRBD1. V was pared by 7 bases and J by 1 base, with 4 bases of the junction left unmatched. This CDR3 contains 13 residues. Germline assignment: CDR1 SQVTM and CDR2 ANQGSEA.

This clonotype has just a few counts. This chain links TRBV7-9 with TRBJ2-7; 7 bases agree with TRBD1. Germline assignment: CDR1 SEHNR and CDR2 FQNEAQ (reference sequence). V lost 8 bases to trimming and J lost 3 bases; unmatched junction nucleotides: 7. This CDR3 is built from 13 residues. The CDR3 DNA follows: TGTGCCAGCGTAGACAGGGCAAACTACGAGCAGTACTTC. This gives the protein CASVDRANYEQYF. The entire variable domain, with the rest obtained from reference TRBV7-9 and TRBJ2-7, is as follows: DTGVSQNPRHKITKRGQNVTFRCDPISEHNRLYWYRQTLGQGPEFLTYFQNEAQLEKSRLLSDRFSAERPKGSFSTLEIQRTEQGDSAMYLCASVDRANYEQYFGPGTRLTVT.

The table lists this clonotype with a count of one. J is TRBJ1-2 and V is TRBV30; D is possibly TRBD1 (6 bases). Germline CDR1 and CDR2: GTSNPN and SVGIG (reference sequence). With 3 bases removed from V and 4 bases from J, the gap between germline ends came to 12 bases. The CDR3 is made up of 13 amino acids. This CDR3 is CAWRATGPYGYTF. CDR3 nucleotides: TGTGCCTGGAGGGCAACAGGGCCCTATGGCTACACCTTC.